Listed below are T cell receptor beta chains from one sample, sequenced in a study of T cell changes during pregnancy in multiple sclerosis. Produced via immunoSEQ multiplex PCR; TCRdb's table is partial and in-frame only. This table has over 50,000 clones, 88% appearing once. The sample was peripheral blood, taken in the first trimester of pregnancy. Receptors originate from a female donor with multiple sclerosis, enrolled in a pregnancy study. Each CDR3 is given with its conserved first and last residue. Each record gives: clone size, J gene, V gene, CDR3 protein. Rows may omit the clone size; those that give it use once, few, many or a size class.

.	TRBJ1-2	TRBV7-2	CASSLARTGVGGYTF
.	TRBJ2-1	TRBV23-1	CASSRDEQFF
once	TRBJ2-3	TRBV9	CASSVRVQGGSDTQYF
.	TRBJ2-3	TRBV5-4	CASSLEGSTDTQYF
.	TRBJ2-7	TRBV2	CASSTGTGVLNEQYF
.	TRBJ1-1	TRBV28	CASRSGPATEAFF
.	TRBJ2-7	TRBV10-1	CASCTGTSASYEQYF
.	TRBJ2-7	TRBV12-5	CASHQGGYEQYF
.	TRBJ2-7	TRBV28	CASSFRLAGLSSYEQYF
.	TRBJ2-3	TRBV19	CASGTGQDTQYF
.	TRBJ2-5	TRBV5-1	CASSGGQGETQYF
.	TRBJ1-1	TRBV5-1	CASSWGQQMNTEAFF
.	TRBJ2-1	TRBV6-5	CASSPRVFSYNEQFF
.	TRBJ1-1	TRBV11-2	CASSRQGAYTEAFF
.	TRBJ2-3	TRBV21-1	CASGQGLSTDTQYF
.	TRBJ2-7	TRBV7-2	CASSLGTGGSYEQYF
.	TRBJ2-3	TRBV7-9	CASSLGGLSTDTQYF
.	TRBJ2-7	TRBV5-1	CASSYAPRQGGYEQYF
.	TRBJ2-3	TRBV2	CASSVGQIITDTQYF
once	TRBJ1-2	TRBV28	CASSFPQVNYGYTF
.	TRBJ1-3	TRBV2	CASSTGQGEAGNTIYF
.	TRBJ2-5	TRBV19	CASSSLAGGPGETQYF
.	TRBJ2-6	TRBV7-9	CASSLMASGANVLTF
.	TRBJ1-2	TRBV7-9	CASSPGEGSGGYTF
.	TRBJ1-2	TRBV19	CASSFGQGARGYTF
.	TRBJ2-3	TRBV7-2	CASSFLESAQYF
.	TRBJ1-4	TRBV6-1	CASSVRSSEKLFF
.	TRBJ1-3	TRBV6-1	CASRPAWGLALYF
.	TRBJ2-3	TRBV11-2	CASTPEPLRVGDTQYF
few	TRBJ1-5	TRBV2	CASSELDRGNQPQHF
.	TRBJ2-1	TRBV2	CASSRASGSHEQFF
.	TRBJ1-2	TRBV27	CASSLQGSSYGYTF
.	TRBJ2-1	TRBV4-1	CASSQGTAGGIYNEQFF
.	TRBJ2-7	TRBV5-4	CASSIQREREQYF
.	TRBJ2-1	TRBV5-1	CASSLTDRVYNEQFF
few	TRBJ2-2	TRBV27	CASSFWTGMAGELFF
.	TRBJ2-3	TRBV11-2	CASSLEGGRAVDTQYF
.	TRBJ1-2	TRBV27	CASSFLDRGGYTF
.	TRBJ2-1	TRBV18	CASSPLASGNNNEQFF
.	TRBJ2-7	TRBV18	CASSRGFPYEQYF
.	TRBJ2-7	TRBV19	CASSITGTSGTYEQYF
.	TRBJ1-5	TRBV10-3	CAIREGTGSNQPQHF
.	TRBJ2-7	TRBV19	CASSEDRGGAEQYF
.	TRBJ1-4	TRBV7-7	CASSQGFTNEKLFF
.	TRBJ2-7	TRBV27	CASSFREQYF
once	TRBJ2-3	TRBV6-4	CASRVTGTQYF
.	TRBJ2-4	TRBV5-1	CASSAQANIQYF
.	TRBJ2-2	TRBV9	CASSGPGQGAGELFF
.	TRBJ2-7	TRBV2	CASSATNSRGFYEQYF
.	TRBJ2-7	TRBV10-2	CASSETGVPINYEQYF
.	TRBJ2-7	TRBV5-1	CASSLTTEPGYEQYF
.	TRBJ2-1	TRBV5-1	CASSPGTGGTRGYEQFF
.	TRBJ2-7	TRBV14	CASSYSLASYEQYF
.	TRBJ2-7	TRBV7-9	CASSPGTSYEQYF
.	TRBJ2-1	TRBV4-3	CASSQEGLAGNEQFF